The T cell receptor (beta chain) under discussion was sequenced for a study of metastatic and nonmetastatic thyroid tumors. Turning to the study itself: Repertoires from malignant and benign thyroid patients were compared across blood and tumor or nodule tissue.

TCRdb used MiXCR to call clones anew from the PCR reads. The data show 75,000 to 100,000 clones, with roughly 13% seen just once and approximately 11% held by the top ten. This clone was counted ten times or more. The CDR3 contains 16 residues. The V gene's germline CDR1 is LNHDA and CDR2 SQIVND (reference sequence). V dropped 3 bases and J dropped 5 bases, with 17 bases sitting between them. Until they underwent thyroid surgery, no patient had received any treatment. The chain uses TRBV19 and TRBJ1-5; maybe TRBD1 (5 bases). The receptor comes from a female donor with papillary thyroid cancer or a benign thyroid nodule (not recorded which). Some clones in this sample may be carry-over from other donors' samples. Sequencing was done on a sample of blood. CDR3 sequence (DNA): TGTGCCAGTAGTATTTTAGAGGGGAAAGGGGATCAGCCCCAGCATTTT. Its translation is CASSILEGKGDQPQHF.